The clone carrying this T cell receptor (beta chain) was seen just once. The CDR3 covers 14 residues. The germline V gene encodes CDR1 MNHEY and CDR2 SVGAGI. Trimming left V 5 bases short and J 4 bases short, with 11 bases between. Original processing methods: Reference gene primers were amplified, and this amplification served to estimate nucleated cell counts. The repertoire was sequenced with immunoSEQ multiplex PCR; TCRdb's copy has only in-frame clones and lacks some. V and J calls and clone size are copied from that table; D and trimming were computed from the DNA. The table includes more than 150,000 clones, more than 75% detected once. The record originates from a study of blood T cell repertoires in COVID-19. Turning to the study itself: From the United States, Italy and Spain came samples of acute and convalescent COVID-19.

The specimen was peripheral blood. The receptor was derived from a man aged 35-49 years with active or convalescent COVID-19. The rearrangement links TRBV6-5 to TRBJ2-2; D gene ambiguous. CDR3 in amino acids: CASSNYGGTGELFF. The CDR3 DNA reads as TGTGCCAGCAGTAATTATGGCGGCACCGGGGAGCTGTTTTTT.